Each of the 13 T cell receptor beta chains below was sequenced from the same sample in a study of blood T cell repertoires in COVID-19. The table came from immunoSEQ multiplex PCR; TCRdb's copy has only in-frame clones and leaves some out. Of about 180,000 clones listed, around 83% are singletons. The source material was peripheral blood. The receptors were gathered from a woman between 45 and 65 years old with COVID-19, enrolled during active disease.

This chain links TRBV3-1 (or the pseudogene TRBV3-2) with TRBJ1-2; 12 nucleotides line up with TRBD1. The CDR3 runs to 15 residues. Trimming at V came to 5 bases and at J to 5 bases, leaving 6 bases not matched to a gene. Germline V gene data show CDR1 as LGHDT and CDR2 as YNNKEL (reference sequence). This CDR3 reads CASSAGTGGTYGYTF. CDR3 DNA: TGTGCCAGCAGCGCCGGGACAGGGGGCACTTATGGCTACACCTTC.

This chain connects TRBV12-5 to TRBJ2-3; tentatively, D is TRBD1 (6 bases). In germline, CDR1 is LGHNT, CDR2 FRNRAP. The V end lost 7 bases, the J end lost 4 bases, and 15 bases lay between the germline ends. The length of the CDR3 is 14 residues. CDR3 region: CASERDTKSDTQYF. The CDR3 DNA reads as TGTGCTAGTGAACGGGACACTAAGTCAGATACGCAGTATTTT. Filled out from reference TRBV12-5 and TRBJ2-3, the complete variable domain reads DARVTQTPRHKVTEMGQEVTMRCQPILGHNTVFWYRQTMMQGLELLAYFRNRAPLDDSGMPKDRFSAEMPDATLATLKIQPSEPRDSAVYFCASERDTKSDTQYFGPGTRLTVL.

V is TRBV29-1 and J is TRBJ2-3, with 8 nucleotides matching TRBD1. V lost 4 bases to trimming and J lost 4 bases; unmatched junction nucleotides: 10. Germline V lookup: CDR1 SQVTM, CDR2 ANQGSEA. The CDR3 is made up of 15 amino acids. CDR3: CSVGDLTGVADTQYF. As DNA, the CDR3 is TGCAGCGTTGGGGACCTGACAGGGGTAGCAGATACGCAGTATTTT.

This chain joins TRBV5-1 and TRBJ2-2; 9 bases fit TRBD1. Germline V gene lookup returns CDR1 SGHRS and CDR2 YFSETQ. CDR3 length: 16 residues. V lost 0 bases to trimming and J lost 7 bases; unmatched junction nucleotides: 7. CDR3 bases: TGCGCCAGCAGCTTGGAGGGACAGGGAGGTATCGGGGAGCTGTTTTTT. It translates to CASSLEGQGGIGELFF.

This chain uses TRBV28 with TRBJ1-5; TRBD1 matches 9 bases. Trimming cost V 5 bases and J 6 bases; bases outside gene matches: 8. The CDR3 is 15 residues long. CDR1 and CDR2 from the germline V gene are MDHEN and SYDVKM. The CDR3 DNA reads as TGTGCCAGCAGTGGGGGACAGGGCTGGGCTCAGCCCCAGCATTTT. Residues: CASSGGQGWAQPQHF.

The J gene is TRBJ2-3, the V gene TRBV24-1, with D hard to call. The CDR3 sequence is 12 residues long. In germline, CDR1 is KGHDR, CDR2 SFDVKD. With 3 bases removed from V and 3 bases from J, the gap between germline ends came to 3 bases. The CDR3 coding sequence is TGTGCCACCAGTGATCCTACAGATACGCAGTATTTT. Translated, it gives CATSDPTDTQYF.

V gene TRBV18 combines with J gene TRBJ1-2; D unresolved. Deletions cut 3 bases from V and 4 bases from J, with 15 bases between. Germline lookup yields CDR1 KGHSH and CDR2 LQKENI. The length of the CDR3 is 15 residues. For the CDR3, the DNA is TGTGCCAGCTCACCTAAGCCGGAGTCCGGCTATGGCTACACCTTC. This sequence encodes CASSPKPESGYGYTF.

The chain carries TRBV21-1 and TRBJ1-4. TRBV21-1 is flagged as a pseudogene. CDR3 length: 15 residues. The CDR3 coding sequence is TGTGCCAGCAGGGACCCGGCGGGACGTAGCGGAAAACTGTTTTTT. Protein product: CASRDPAGRSGKLFF.

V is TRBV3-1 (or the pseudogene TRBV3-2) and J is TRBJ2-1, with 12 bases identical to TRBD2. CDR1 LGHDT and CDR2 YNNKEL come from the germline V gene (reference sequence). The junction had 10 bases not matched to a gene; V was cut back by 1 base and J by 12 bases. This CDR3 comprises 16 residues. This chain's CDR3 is CASSQVIPSGGARQFF. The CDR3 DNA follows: TGTGCCAGCAGCCAAGTTATCCCTAGCGGGGGGGCGAGGCAGTTCTTC.

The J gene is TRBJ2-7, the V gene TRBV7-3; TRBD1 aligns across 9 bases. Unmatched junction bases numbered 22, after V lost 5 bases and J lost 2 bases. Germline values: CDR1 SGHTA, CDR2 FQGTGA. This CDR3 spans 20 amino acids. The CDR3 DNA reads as TGTGCCAGCAGCCCAACTAACCGGGACAGGGACGTCGATGTTACCTACGAGCAGTACTTC. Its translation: CASSPTNRDRDVDVTYEQYF.

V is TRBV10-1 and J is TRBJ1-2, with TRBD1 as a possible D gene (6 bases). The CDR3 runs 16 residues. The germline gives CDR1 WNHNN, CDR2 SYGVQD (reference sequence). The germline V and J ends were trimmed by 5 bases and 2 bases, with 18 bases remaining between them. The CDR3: CASSPILSQGNYGYTF. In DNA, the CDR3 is TGCGCCAGCAGTCCAATCCTGTCGCAGGGGAACTATGGCTACACCTTC.

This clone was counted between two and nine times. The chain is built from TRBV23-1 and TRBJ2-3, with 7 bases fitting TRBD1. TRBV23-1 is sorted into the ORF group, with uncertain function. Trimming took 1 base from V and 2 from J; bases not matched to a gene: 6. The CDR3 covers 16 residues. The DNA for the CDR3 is TGCGCCAGCAGTCAATTCCCCGGGACAGTCACAGATACGCAGTATTTT. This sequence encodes CASSQFPGTVTDTQYF.

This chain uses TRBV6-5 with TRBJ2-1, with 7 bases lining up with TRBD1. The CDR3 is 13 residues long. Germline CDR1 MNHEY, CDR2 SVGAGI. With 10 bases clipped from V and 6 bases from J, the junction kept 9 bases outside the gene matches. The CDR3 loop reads CATAGTVTNEQFF. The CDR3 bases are TGTGCCACCGCCGGGACAGTTACCAATGAGCAGTTCTTC.